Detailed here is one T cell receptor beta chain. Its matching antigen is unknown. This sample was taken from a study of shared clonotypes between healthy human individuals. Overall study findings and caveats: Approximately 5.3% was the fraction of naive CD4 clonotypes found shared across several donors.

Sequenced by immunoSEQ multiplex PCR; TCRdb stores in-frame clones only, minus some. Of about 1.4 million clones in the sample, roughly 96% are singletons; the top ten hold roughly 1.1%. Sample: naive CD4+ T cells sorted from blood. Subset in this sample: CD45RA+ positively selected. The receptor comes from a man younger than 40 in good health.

The CDR3 DNA sequence: TGTGCCAGCAGTATACCGGGCCCGACGGGTTACACCTTC. Translation gives CASSIPGPTGYTF. This chain uses TRBV28 with TRBJ1-2, with D uncertain. Per germline, CDR1 MDHEN and CDR2 SYDVKM. This CDR3 is 13 amino acids long. The V gene lost 5 bases and the J gene lost 11 bases, with 18 bases spanning the gap.